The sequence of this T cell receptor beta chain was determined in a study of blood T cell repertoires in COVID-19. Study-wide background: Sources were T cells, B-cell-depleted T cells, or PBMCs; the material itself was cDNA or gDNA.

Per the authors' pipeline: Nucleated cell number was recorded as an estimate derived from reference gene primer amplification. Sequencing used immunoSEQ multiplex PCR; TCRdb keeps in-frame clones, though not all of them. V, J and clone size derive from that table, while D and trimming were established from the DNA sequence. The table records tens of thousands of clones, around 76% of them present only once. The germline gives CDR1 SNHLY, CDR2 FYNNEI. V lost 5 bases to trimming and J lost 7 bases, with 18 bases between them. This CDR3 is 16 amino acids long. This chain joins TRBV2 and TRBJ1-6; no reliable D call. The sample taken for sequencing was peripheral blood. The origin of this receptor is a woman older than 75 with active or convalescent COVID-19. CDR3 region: CASSPRRRVENSPLHF. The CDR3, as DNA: TGTGCCAGCAGTCCAAGAAGGAGGGTCGAAAATTCACCCCTCCACTTT. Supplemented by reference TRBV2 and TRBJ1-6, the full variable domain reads EPEVTQTPSHQVTQMGQEVILRCVPISNHLYFYWYRQILGQKVEFLVSFYNNEISEKSEIFDDQFSVERPDGSNFTLKIRSTKLEDSAMYFCASSPRRRVENSPLHFGNGTRLTVT.